This TCR beta chain was retrieved from a study of metastatic and nonmetastatic thyroid tumors. Background on the study: Repertoires from blood and tumor or nodule tissue of malignant and benign thyroid patients were compared.

The CDR3 sequence is 14 residues long. Trimming removed 6 bases from V and 5 bases from J, with 17 bases in between. This clone was seen ten or more times. Its target is not known. All patients reached thyroid surgery having received no treatment beforehand. Original processing methods: The study's classifier, a distant-metastasis tool for papillary thyroid cancer, was built using CDR3 differences across clinicopathological groups. TCRdb redid the clone calls on the PCR reads using MiXCR. None of the V and J calls come from the authors' own analysis; TCRdb made them. The sample carries 24,000 or so clones, 11% recorded once. Findings of the study overall: For both blood and tumor, malignant thyroid tumors reportedly showed significantly higher TCR beta diversity than benign nodules did.

The clonotype was recovered from a female donor with papillary thyroid cancer or a benign thyroid nodule (not recorded which). Some clones in this sample may be carry-over from other donors' samples. Sequenced input: blood. The chain joins TRBV12-3 or TRBV12-4 to TRBJ2-7; D is possibly TRBD1 (6 bases). CDR3 sequence: CASRAGQGLNEQYF. The CDR3 DNA reads TGTGCCAGCAGAGCTGGGCAGGGGTTGAACGAGCAGTACTTC.